Following are 14 T cell receptor beta chains from one sample sequenced in a study of blood T cell repertoires in COVID-19. Produced via immunoSEQ multiplex PCR; TCRdb's table is partial and in-frame only. The sample lists some 320,000 clones; roughly 90% were seen once. The source material was PBMCs or T cells enriched from blood (not recorded which). The receptors were gathered from a man in his fifties or sixties who had recovered from COVID-19.

The V and J genes are TRBV9 and TRBJ2-4; 8 bases are shared with TRBD1. This CDR3 region has 16 residues. J was trimmed by 6 bases and V by 3 bases; bases with no gene match: 11. CDR1 and CDR2 from the germline V gene are SGDLS and YYNGEE. CDR3 sequence (DNA): TGTGCCAGCAGCGAGCTGCAGGGGGCGACGGGAAACATTCAGTACTTC. Protein product: CASSELQGATGNIQYF. Filled out from reference TRBV9 and TRBJ2-4, the complete variable domain reads DSGVTQTPKHLITATGQRVTLRCSPRSGDLSVYWYQQSLDQGLQFLIQYYNGEERAKGNILERFSAQQFPDLHSELNLSSLELGDSALYFCASSELQGATGNIQYFGAGTRLSVL.

A single count supports this clone. This chain links TRBV3-1 (or the pseudogene TRBV3-2) with TRBJ2-7, with D perhaps TRBD1 (5 bases). The V gene lost 4 bases and the J gene lost 0 bases, with 13 bases spanning the gap. This CDR3 comprises 15 residues. In germline, CDR1 is LGHDT, CDR2 YNNKEL (reference sequence). CDR3 protein: CASSPLPGNSYEQYF. In DNA form, the CDR3 reads TGTGCCAGCAGCCCCTTGCCAGGGAACTCCTACGAGCAGTACTTC.

The CDR3 bases are TGCGCCAGCAGCTTGGGTCAGGCTAATTCACCCCTCCACTTT. Its translation is CASSLGQANSPLHF. The chain links TRBV5-1 to TRBJ1-6; D is unclear. Per germline, CDR1 SGHRS and CDR2 YFSETQ. Trimming cost V 0 bases and J 6 bases, with 7 bases left between them. This CDR3 has 14 residues.

This sequence joins TRBV7-2 and TRBJ2-3; TRBD2 matches 12 bases. This CDR3 is built from 19 residues. Germline V gives CDR1 SGHTA, CDR2 FQGNSA. V lost 0 bases, J lost 2 bases, and 9 bases stayed unmatched. CDR3 protein: CASSLAPFTSGGPTDTQYF. DNA for the CDR3: TGTGCCAGCAGCTTAGCGCCTTTTACTAGCGGGGGGCCCACAGATACGCAGTATTTT. Drawing the rest from reference TRBV7-2 and TRBJ2-3, the complete variable domain is GAGVSQSPSNKVTEKGKDVELRCDPISGHTALYWYRQSLGQGLEFLIYFQGNSAPDKSGLPSDRFSAERTGGSVSTLTIQRTQQEDSAVYLCASSLAPFTSGGPTDTQYFGPGTRLTVL.

V is TRBV4-2 and J is TRBJ2-1; D remains ambiguous. The germline V gene encodes CDR1 LGHNA and CDR2 YNFKEQ. This CDR3 has 16 residues. V was cut by 0 bases and J by 8 bases, with 17 bases left in between. In DNA, the CDR3 is TGTGCCAGCAGCCAAGACCGTTCAGGTTCGGTCTATGAGCAGTTCTTC. Its protein product is CASSQDRSGSVYEQFF.

The rearrangement links TRBV29-1 to TRBJ1-5; possibly TRBD1 for D (6 bases). In germline, CDR1 is SQVTM, CDR2 ANQGSEA. Deletions cut 2 bases from V and 5 bases from J, with 10 bases between. The CDR3 has 13 residues. CDR3 sequence reads: CSVEQGSDQPQHF. The CDR3 DNA is TGCAGCGTTGAACAGGGGAGCGATCAGCCCCAGCATTTT.

CDR3 nucleotide sequence: TGTGCCAGCAGTCCCCAAACAGGGTGGGGGACTAATGAAAAACTGTTTTTT. This sequence encodes CASSPQTGWGTNEKLFF. The chain employs TRBV27 and TRBJ1-4, with D perhaps matching TRBD1 (6 bases). In germline, CDR1 is MNHEY, CDR2 SMNVEV (reference sequence). Trimming left V 5 bases short and J 2 bases short, with 18 bases between. The CDR3 is 17 amino acids.

The chain links TRBV28 to TRBJ1-3, with 8 bases that match TRBD1. The CDR3 totals 15 residues. Germline trimming cut 6 bases from V and 2 bases from J; bases unmatched to any gene: 6. Looked up from germline, CDR1 is MDHEN and CDR2 is SYDVKM. The DNA for the CDR3 is TGTGCCAGCAGCCCGGGACAGGTGGCTGGAAACACCATATATTTT. This translates into CASSPGQVAGNTIYF.

This chain uses TRBV18 with TRBJ1-5, with 7 bases lining up with TRBD1. Germline V gene lookup returns CDR1 KGHSH and CDR2 LQKENI. V shed 5 bases and J 4 bases; nucleotides not matched to a gene: 8. This CDR3 has 15 amino acids. The CDR3 region has the DNA TGTGCCAGCTCAACTGGACAGGTTTTAAATCAGCCCCAGCATTTT. Protein product: CASSTGQVLNQPQHF.

Concerning this clone itself: The identical CDR3 is also encoded by other nucleotide sequences in the sample. The gene calls are TRBV2 and TRBJ1-3; D is uncertain. V was clipped by 4 bases and J by 1 base, with 8 bases between them. The germline gives CDR1 SNHLY, CDR2 FYNNEI. This CDR3 has 14 residues. DNA for the CDR3: TGTGCCAGCAGTGTGGAGGGTTCTGGAAACACCATATATTTT. Protein product: CASSVEGSGNTIYF.

This clone appeared a few times. The gene calls are TRBV2 and TRBJ2-7; no clear D gene. V lost 1 base to trimming and J lost 5 bases, with 9 bases between them. The length of the CDR3 is 13 residues. CDR1 SNHLY and CDR2 FYNNEI come from the germline V gene. This chain's CDR3 is CASSEELANEQYF. Here the CDR3 DNA reads TGTGCCAGCAGTGAAGAGTTGGCCAACGAGCAGTACTTC.

The rearrangement links TRBV15 to TRBJ2-5, with 12 bases matching TRBD2. Trimming removed 3 bases from V and 4 bases from J; junction bases left unmatched: 6. The CDR3 is 16 amino acids. Germline CDR1 reads LNHNV; CDR2 reads YYDKDF (reference sequence). The CDR3 loop is CATSSRLAGVVETQYF. CDR3 bases: TGTGCCACCAGCAGCCGACTAGCGGGGGTGGTAGAGACCCAGTACTTC.

This sequence joins TRBV5-1 and TRBJ2-7; TRBD1 might be the D (7 bases). CDR1 and CDR2 (germline): SGHRS, YFSETQ. The CDR3 has 14 amino acids. Trimming took off 0 bases at V and 5 bases at J, with 12 bases between the two ends. CDR3 region: CASSLGRGLNEQYF. CDR3 coding DNA: TGCGCCAGCAGCTTGGGGAGGGGGCTGAACGAGCAGTACTTC.

The V call is TRBV6-6, the J call TRBJ2-5; 8 bases align to TRBD2. The CDR3 has 16 amino acids. Germline V lookup: CDR1 MNHNY, CDR2 SVGAGI (reference sequence). Trimming removed 6 bases from V and 9 bases from J; junction bases left unmatched: 18. The CDR3, as DNA: TGTGCCAGCAGACCCCCGGGGGTAGCGGGGCACCGGGCCCAGTACTTC. This gives the protein CASRPPGVAGHRAQYF.